This T cell receptor beta chain is from a study of cytomegalovirus exposure and HLA in healthy donors. Overall study results and limits: Rarity characterized most TCR sequences, yet some public TCRs appeared in many donors.

Points on this clone: Its antigen remains unknown.

Profiling relied on immunoSEQ multiplex PCR, and the TCRdb table lists in-frame clones only, not all of them. Found here are fewer than 200,000 clones, less than 85% of them singletons; the top ten hold about a sixth. The CDR3 extends over 15 amino acids. The germline V and J ends were trimmed by 1 base and 0 bases, with 10 bases remaining between them. From germline, CDR1 is SGHAT and CDR2 FQNNGV. Material: PBMCs. J is TRBJ2-7 and V is TRBV11-2; D is ambiguous. This TCR derives from a man aged 18 to 30 in good health and CMV-seropositive. The CDR3 spells CASSLGLVSSYEQYF. As DNA, the CDR3 is TGTGCCAGCAGCTTAGGGCTAGTCAGCTCCTACGAGCAGTACTTC.